This T cell receptor (beta chain) came from a study of response to subunit inactivated influenza vaccine. This clonotype was recorded many times. Antigen specificity is unknown. The length of the CDR3 is 15 residues. The V end lost 5 bases, the J end lost 0 bases, and 11 bases lay between the germline ends. Findings and limits, study-wide: After each seasonal influenza vaccination, few new T cells are recruited, the authors suggested.

TCRdb re-derived calls from the RT-PCR reads in MiXCR, one entry per CDR3 protein. The table records about 520,000 distinct CDR3 sequences, more than 7% of them present only once. The specimen comprised PBMCs from blood, sampled 23 months after vaccination. The sequence derives from a man aged 50 to 69 who received an inactivated influenza vaccine. The rearrangement uses TRBV12-3 or TRBV12-4 and TRBJ2-1, with unresolved D. The CDR3 nucleotides read TGTGCCAGCAGTCCCGGGCACAGCTCCTACAATGAGCAGTTCTTC. This sequence encodes CASSPGHSSYNEQFF.